These 21 T cell receptor beta chains were all obtained from the same sample, sequenced in a study of cytomegalovirus exposure and HLA in healthy donors. The primer mix had 60 Vbeta and 13 Jbeta primers. Sequenced by immunoSEQ multiplex PCR; TCRdb stores in-frame clones only, minus some. The table lists 250,000 or so clones, about 80% of them singletons. The material sequenced was PBMCs. Receptor source: a woman in her sixties or seventies in good health and CMV-seropositive.

V is TRBV6-1 and J is TRBJ2-5, with D uncertain. The J call is in doubt because the DNA end fits TRBJ2-7 better. This CDR3 is built from 14 residues. Germline CDR1 reads MNHNS; CDR2 reads SASEGT. CDR3 protein: CAYSQQPGPYEQYF. The CDR3 DNA reads TGTGCCTATTCACAGCAACCCGGCCCCTACGAGCAGTACTTC.

The chain combines TRBV10-3 with TRBJ2-7; 8 bases line up with TRBD1. The CDR3 is 11 residues long. J was trimmed by 3 bases and V by 10 bases; bases with no gene match: 2. Looked up from germline, CDR1 is ENHRY and CDR2 is SYGVKD. CDR3 coding DNA: TGTGCCACCGGGACAGGCTACGAGCAGTACTTC. Translated, it gives CATGTGYEQYF.

V and J are TRBV10-2 and TRBJ2-3, with 12 bases aligning to TRBD2. Trimming took 3 bases from V and 3 from J; bases not matched to a gene: 7. This CDR3 has 17 amino acids. Germline V CDR1 and CDR2: WSHSY, SAAADI. Here the CDR3 reads CASSDLSSGRGTDTQYF. Here the CDR3 DNA reads TGCGCCAGCAGTGACCTTTCTAGCGGGAGGGGGACAGATACGCAGTATTTT.

The chain uses TRBV7-9 and TRBJ2-5; 7 nucleotides match TRBD2. The CDR3 totals 14 residues. The germline V gene encodes CDR1 SEHNR and CDR2 FQNEAQ (reference sequence). Trimming took 5 bases from V and 3 from J; bases not matched to a gene: 6. The CDR3 DNA reads TGTGCCAGCAGCCCTGGGACTATAAAAGAGACCCAGTACTTC. Amino acid sequence: CASSPGTIKETQYF.

The V gene is TRBV27, the J gene TRBJ1-1; D might be TRBD1 (5 bases). The CDR3 spans 13 residues. The germline V gene has CDR1 MNHEY and CDR2 SMNVEV (reference sequence). V was pared by 3 bases and J by 5 bases, with 10 bases between. For the CDR3, the DNA is TGTGCCAGCAGTTTCAGGGTGAGGACTGAAGCTTTCTTT. Its protein is CASSFRVRTEAFF.

The chain joins TRBV28 to TRBJ1-4, with unresolved D. The CDR3 extends over 18 amino acids. Trimming took off 1 base at V and 3 bases at J, with 18 bases between the two ends. Germline assignment: CDR1 MDHEN and CDR2 SYDVKM. For the CDR3, the DNA is TGTGCCAGCAGTTTATCAGCCCTACCGGCTAGCCCTAATGAAAAACTGTTTTTT. Protein: CASSLSALPASPNEKLFF.

This sequence joins TRBV18 and TRBJ2-5; D may be TRBD1 (6 bases). The V gene's germline CDR1 is KGHSH and CDR2 LQKENI. V was shortened by 5 bases and J by 4 bases, with 23 bases between the two germline ends. The CDR3 is made up of 17 amino acids. The DNA of the CDR3 is TGTGCCAGCTCAGCCGACTTCCAGGGGAGAGGTGGAGAGACCCAGTACTTC. Residues: CASSADFQGRGGETQYF.

This rearrangement joins TRBV9 to TRBJ2-2, with 7 positions matching TRBD1. Germline CDR1 is SGDLS and CDR2 is YYNGEE. The V gene end was trimmed by 5 bases and the J gene end by 7 bases; junction bases not matched to a gene: 11. The CDR3 totals 15 residues. The CDR3 is CASRGEQGYSGELFF. The CDR3 region has the DNA TGTGCCAGCAGGGGTGAACAGGGGTACAGCGGGGAGCTGTTTTTT.

This clone was seen a handful of times. The sample carries other DNA sequences with the same CDR3. This chain joins TRBV6-1 and TRBJ2-3; 7 positions match TRBD1. The CDR3 has 15 amino acids. After removal of 7 bases from V and 4 bases from J, the junction contained 11 bases not matched to a gene. Germline V gene data show CDR1 as MNHNS and CDR2 as SASEGT. The CDR3 loop is CASTLAGGVSDTQYF. CDR3 coding DNA: TGTGCCAGCACCCTGGCAGGGGGTGTTTCAGATACGCAGTATTTT.

The CDR3: CASSLDRNYEQYF. CDR3 DNA sequence: TGTGCCAGCAGCTTGGACAGGAACTACGAGCAGTACTTC. The rearrangement links TRBV2 to TRBJ2-7; 7 bases line up with TRBD1. V was pared by 6 bases and J by 3 bases, with 5 bases of the junction left unmatched. The CDR3 has 13 residues. Per the germline V gene, CDR1 is SNHLY and CDR2 is FYNNEI. The full variable domain, with the rest looked up from reference TRBV2 and TRBJ2-7, is EPEVTQTPSHQVTQMGQEVILRCVPISNHLYFYWYRQILGQKVEFLVSFYNNEISEKSEIFDDQFSVERPDGSNFTLKIRSTKLEDSAMYFCASSLDRNYEQYFGPGTRLTVT.

This chain connects TRBV6-5 to TRBJ1-1; D remains ambiguous. This CDR3 contains 15 residues. Germline V gene sequence: CDR1 MNHEY, CDR2 SVGAGI. Trimming took 0 bases from V and 2 from J, leaving 10 bases between them. The CDR3 reads CASSYSWAVNTEAFF. DNA of the CDR3: TGTGCCAGCAGTTACTCCTGGGCAGTCAACACTGAAGCTTTCTTT.

The J gene is TRBJ2-2, the V gene TRBV7-9; D gene unclear. The CDR3 runs 14 residues. CDR1 and CDR2 (germline): SEHNR, FQNEAQ (reference sequence). Trimming cost V 3 bases and J 2 bases, with 7 bases left between them. CDR3 DNA sequence: TGTGCCAGCAGCTTCAGTGAAAACACCGGGGAGCTGTTTTTT. Translating gives CASSFSENTGELFF.

The chain couples TRBV19 to TRBJ2-5, with 10 nucleotides matching TRBD2. Losses at the gene ends were 8 bases for V and 9 bases for J; bases not matched to a gene: 9. This CDR3 comprises 13 residues. Germline values: CDR1 LNHDA, CDR2 SQIVND (reference sequence). The CDR3, as DNA: TGTGCCAGTTCCCAGCGGGAGGGGGTGCCCCAGTACTTC. Encoded protein: CASSQREGVPQYF.

This clone was counted a few times. This chain uses TRBV7-9 with TRBJ2-1; no reliable D call. The CDR3 consists of 14 residues. V lost 4 bases, J lost 3 bases, and 10 bases lay in between. Germline CDR1 reads SEHNR; CDR2 reads FQNEAQ (reference sequence). CDR3 protein: CASSSLISYNEQFF. The CDR3 DNA reads as TGTGCCAGCAGCTCACTGATTAGCTACAATGAGCAGTTCTTC.

The rearrangement joins TRBV6-5 to TRBJ1-1; D remains unclear. Germline loops: CDR1 MNHEY, CDR2 SVGAGI. V lost 7 bases and J lost 6, with 9 bases in between. This CDR3 comprises 11 residues. The DNA for the CDR3 is TGTGCCAGCACTCGCGGGGCTGAAGCTTTCTTT. It specifies CASTRGAEAFF.

The chain couples TRBV5-1 to TRBJ2-5; 9 bases map to TRBD1. J was trimmed by 5 bases and V by 4 bases; bases with no gene match: 9. The length of the CDR3 is 15 residues. Looked up from germline, CDR1 is SGHRS and CDR2 is YFSETQ. CDR3 DNA: TGCGCCAGCAGCCCCGGGACAGGGTCACGGGAGACCCAGTACTTC. This encodes CASSPGTGSRETQYF.

The chain joins TRBV7-8 to TRBJ1-4; D might be TRBD1 (5 bases). V lost 1 base and J 8 bases, leaving 17 bases between the germline ends. The CDR3 runs to 16 residues. Germline CDR1 reads SGHVS; CDR2 reads FQNEAQ. CDR3 protein: CASSLEWTPHREKLFF. The CDR3 DNA reads TGTGCCAGCAGCTTAGAATGGACACCCCATAGGGAAAAACTGTTTTTT.

The V gene is TRBV4-1, the J gene TRBJ1-4; maybe TRBD1 (5 bases). The germline CDR1 and CDR2 sequences are MGHRA and YSYEKL. Trimming cost V 4 bases and J 0 bases, with 18 bases left between them. This CDR3 spans 18 amino acids. Here the CDR3 DNA reads TGCGCCAGCAGCCCTACCCGGGGGAGACTTGCAACTAATGAAAAACTGTTTTTT. It translates to CASSPTRGRLATNEKLFF.

The chain combines TRBV4-1 with TRBJ1-5; 7 bases line up with TRBD1. The junction had 14 bases not matched to a gene; V was cut back by 3 bases and J by 3 bases. Germline V gene sequence: CDR1 MGHRA, CDR2 YSYEKL. The CDR3 contains 18 residues. CDR3 in DNA: TGCGCCAGCAGCCACTACCTTAAACAGGGGCGTAACAATCAGCCCCAGCATTTT. Encoded protein: CASSHYLKQGRNNQPQHF.

The V and J genes are TRBV19 and TRBJ2-3, with D tentatively TRBD1 (5 bases). This CDR3 has 17 residues. The V gene lost 7 bases and the J gene lost 0 bases, with 20 bases spanning the gap. Looked up from germline, CDR1 is LNHDA and CDR2 is SQIVND (reference sequence). The DNA of the CDR3 is TGTGCCAGTACCACCACGGTGGGGCAATCAAGCACAGATACGCAGTATTTT. Protein product: CASTTTVGQSSTDTQYF. The full variable domain, completed using reference TRBV19 and TRBJ2-3, is DGGITQSPKYLFRKEGQNVTLSCEQNLNHDAMYWYRQDPGQGLRLIYYSQIVNDFQKGDIAEGYSVSREKKESFPLTVTSAQKNPTAFYLCASTTTVGQSSTDTQYFGPGTRLTVL.

V usage is TRBV6-5 and J usage is TRBJ1-2, with 9 bases identical to TRBD1. V gave up 6 bases and J gave up 7 bases; unmatched junction bases: 12. CDR1 MNHEY and CDR2 SVGAGI come from the germline V gene. The CDR3 is 15 residues long. The CDR3 DNA is TGTGCCAGCAGCTCTTTAGTGGGGACAGGGATTGGCTACACCTTC. It codes for CASSSLVGTGIGYTF.